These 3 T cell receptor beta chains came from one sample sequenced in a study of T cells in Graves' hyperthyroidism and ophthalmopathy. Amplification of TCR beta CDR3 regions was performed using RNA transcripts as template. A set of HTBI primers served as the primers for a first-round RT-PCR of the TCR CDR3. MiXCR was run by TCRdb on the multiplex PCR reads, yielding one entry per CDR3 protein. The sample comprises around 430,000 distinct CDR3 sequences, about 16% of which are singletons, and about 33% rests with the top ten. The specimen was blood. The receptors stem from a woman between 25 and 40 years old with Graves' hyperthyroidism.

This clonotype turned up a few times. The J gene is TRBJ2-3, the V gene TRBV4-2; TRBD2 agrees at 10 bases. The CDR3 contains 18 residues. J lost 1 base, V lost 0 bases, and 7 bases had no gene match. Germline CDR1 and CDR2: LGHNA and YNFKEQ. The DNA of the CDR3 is TGTGCCAGCAGCCAAGACGAAGGGCTAGCGGGAGGCACAGATACGCAGTATTTT. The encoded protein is CASSQDEGLAGGTDTQYF.

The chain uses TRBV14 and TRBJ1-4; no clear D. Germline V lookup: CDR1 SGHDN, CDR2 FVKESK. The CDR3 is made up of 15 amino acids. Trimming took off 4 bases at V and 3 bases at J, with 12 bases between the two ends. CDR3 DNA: TGTGCCAGCAGCCCTCGGACTCGAGCTAATGAAAAACTGTTTTTT. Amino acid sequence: CASSPRTRANEKLFF.

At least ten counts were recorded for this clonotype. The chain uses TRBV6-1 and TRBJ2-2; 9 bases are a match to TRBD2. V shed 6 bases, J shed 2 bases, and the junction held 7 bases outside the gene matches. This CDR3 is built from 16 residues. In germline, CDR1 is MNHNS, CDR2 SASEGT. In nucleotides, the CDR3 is TGTGCCAGCAGACGGGGACTAGCCGCCAACACCGGGGAGCTGTTTTTT. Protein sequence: CASRRGLAANTGELFF.